Listed below are T cell receptor beta chains from one sample, sequenced in a study of tissue T cells after allogeneic stem cell transplantation. Here immunoSEQ multiplex PCR was the method, and the copy in TCRdb shows in-frame clones only, minus some. Found here are 2,800 or so clones, less than 80% of them singletons; the top ten hold about 16%. The sequencing here drew on ascending colon tissue, taken at autopsy. These receptors were obtained from a male patient over 55 with steroid-refractory graft-versus-host disease after an allogeneic stem cell transplant. Some T cells may trace back to the graft donor. CDR3s include the opening cysteine and the closing phenylalanine or tryptophan. Each record gives: CDR3 DNA, CDR3 protein, D gene, V gene, J gene, clone size. D genes are given only for firm matches. Clone size, where shown, is once, few, many, or a class for clones that have expanded.

TGTGCCATCAGTGACGAGTCCTGGGCGACTAATGAAAAACTGTTTTTT	CAISDESWATNEKLFF	NA	TRBV10-3	TRBJ1-4	hyperexpanded
TGTGCCAGCAGAGAAGACACATTCACCGGGGAGCTGTTTTTT	CASREDTFTGELFF	NA	TRBV6-1	TRBJ2-2	NA
TGTGCCAGTACCGGATTTACAGGACCCTGGGTATTTGGCACTGAAGCTTTCTTT	CASTGFTGPWVFGTEAFF	NA	TRBV19	TRBJ1-1	once
TGTGCCAGCAACAGGGGGCCCTACGAGCAGTACTTC	CASNRGPYEQYF	TRBD1	TRBV27	TRBJ2-7	few
TGTGCCAGCAGGCCCGGGGGGGGGAATCAGCCCCAGCATTTT	CASRPGGGNQPQHF	NA	TRBV4-2	TRBJ1-5	NA
TGTGCCAGCAGCCCTCAATTCGGCACAGATACGCAGTATTTT	CASSPQFGTDTQYF	NA	TRBV7-7	TRBJ2-3	NA
TGTGCCAGCAGGTCGGACTCCCCCGCTAAACAGTACTTC	CASRSDSPAKQYF	NA	TRBV27	TRBJ2-7	few
TGTGCCAGCATGCGGGGGGCGAATACGCAGTATTTT	CASMRGANTQYF	TRBD2	TRBV6-5	TRBJ2-3	medium-sized
TGTGCCACCAGCCGGACACGGGCGGATCGGGGCTACACCTTC	CATSRTRADRGYTF	NA	TRBV15	TRBJ1-2	few
TGTGCCAGCAGCATCGGCCAGGGCCCCTACGAGCAGTACTTC	CASSIGQGPYEQYF	NA	TRBV6-6	TRBJ2-7	NA
TGTGCCAGCAGTTACTCGATAGGCCAGGAAGATTCGTATGGCTACACCTTC	CASSYSIGQEDSYGYTF	NA	TRBV6-2/TRBV6-3	TRBJ1-2	few
TGTGCCAGCGGAGCGGGTAACTATGGCTACACCTTC	CASGAGNYGYTF	NA	TRBV7-9	TRBJ1-2	NA
TGTGCCATCGGTGGGGCTGGGGCCAACGTCCTGACTTTC	CAIGGAGANVLTF	NA	TRBV10-3	TRBJ2-6	NA
TGCGCCAGCAGGGAAGCAGAGACCCAGTACTTC	CASREAETQYF	NA	TRBV5-1	TRBJ2-5	NA
TGTGCCAGTAGCTCACTAGAGACCCAGTACTTC	CASSSLETQYF	NA	TRBV19	TRBJ2-5	few